Listed below are T cell receptor beta chains from one sample, sequenced in a study of blood T cell repertoires in COVID-19. The assay was immunoSEQ multiplex PCR, and TCRdb's table has in-frame clones only and misses some. There are about 160,000 clones in the sample; 87% occur only once, and about 4.2% lies in the top ten. Specimen: peripheral blood. Receptor source: a woman aged 55-69 years with active or convalescent COVID-19. Both conserved end residues are part of each CDR3. The order of the fields is clone size, J gene, V gene, D gene, CDR3 DNA, CDR3 protein. The D gene is left open where the match is weak. Clone size is given for some rows only: seen once, a few or many times, or a class if the clone is expanded.

clone size: -; J gene: TRBJ1-3; V gene: TRBV5-1; D gene: -; CDR3 DNA: TGCGCCAGCAGCTTGGAGTTTTCGGGTCCTGGAAACACCATATATTTT; CDR3 protein: CASSLEFSGPGNTIYF
clone size: once; J gene: TRBJ1-1; V gene: TRBV20-1; D gene: -; CDR3 DNA: TGCAGTGCTAGTTCCCTATTAGACAGGTCGAACACTGAAGCTTTCTTT; CDR3 protein: CSASSLLDRSNTEAFF
clone size: -; J gene: TRBJ2-2; V gene: TRBV19; D gene: -; CDR3 DNA: TGTGCCAGTACAGGGTGGGCCGGGGAGCTGTTTTTT; CDR3 protein: CASTGWAGELFF
clone size: -; J gene: TRBJ1-5; V gene: TRBV19; D gene: TRBD1; CDR3 DNA: TGTGCCAGTAGTATAGCCTCGACACAGGGGTATAGCAATCAGCCCCAGCATTTT; CDR3 protein: CASSIASTQGYSNQPQHF
clone size: -; J gene: TRBJ1-5; V gene: TRBV19; D gene: -; CDR3 DNA: TGTGCCAGTAGTATAGCCGGCAGGGTTAGCAATCAGCCCCAGCATTTT; CDR3 protein: CASSIAGRVSNQPQHF
clone size: -; J gene: TRBJ2-4; V gene: TRBV3-1/TRBV3-2; D gene: -; CDR3 DNA: TGTGCCAGCAGCCAAGATCTGACAGCTCAGGGGTACTTC; CDR3 protein: CASSQDLTAQGYF
clone size: -; J gene: TRBJ1-5; V gene: TRBV19; D gene: -; CDR3 DNA: TGTGCCAGTAGTATAACGGGAATTCAGCCCCAGCATTTT; CDR3 protein: CASSITGIQPQHF
clone size: -; J gene: TRBJ1-2; V gene: TRBV28; D gene: -; CDR3 DNA: TGTGCCAGCAGTTCCCGGGACAAACTAGGCTATGGCTACACCTTC; CDR3 protein: CASSSRDKLGYGYTF
clone size: once; J gene: TRBJ2-3; V gene: TRBV2; D gene: TRBD2; CDR3 DNA: TGTGCCAGCAGAGTCGGGACTAGCGGGGTCACAGATACGCAGTATTTT; CDR3 protein: CASRVGTSGVTDTQYF
clone size: -; J gene: TRBJ2-5; V gene: TRBV3-1/TRBV3-2; D gene: -; CDR3 DNA: TGTGCCAGCAGCCAAAGCTCTCGGGTGTCCCAGTACTTC; CDR3 protein: CASSQSSRVSQYF
clone size: -; J gene: TRBJ1-4; V gene: TRBV23-1; D gene: TRBD1; CDR3 DNA: TGCGCCAGCAGTCAGTGCGATGGGACAGGGAAGGCATCGGATGAAAAACTGTTTTTT; CDR3 protein: CASSQCDGTGKASDEKLFF
clone size: -; J gene: TRBJ2-2; V gene: TRBV27; D gene: TRBD1; CDR3 DNA: TGTGCCAGCAGTTTTACAGGGGGCTGGAGCACCGGGGAGCTGTTTTTT; CDR3 protein: CASSFTGGWSTGELFF
clone size: -; J gene: TRBJ2-2; V gene: TRBV29-1; D gene: -; CDR3 DNA: TGCAGCGTGGACGGACAGAGGAACACCGGGGAGCTGTTTTTT; CDR3 protein: CSVDGQRNTGELFF
clone size: -; J gene: TRBJ2-3; V gene: TRBV7-2; D gene: TRBD2; CDR3 DNA: TGTGCCAGCAGCCCCAGCCGAGCGGGGGTTACGGATACGCAGTATTTT; CDR3 protein: CASSPSRAGVTDTQYF
clone size: -; J gene: TRBJ2-5; V gene: TRBV6-1; D gene: -; CDR3 DNA: TGTGCCAGCAGTGAAATTAGCGGTTATATTCTTAGGACCCAGTACTTC; CDR3 protein: CASSEISGYILRTQYF
clone size: -; J gene: TRBJ2-5; V gene: TRBV7-2; D gene: -; CDR3 DNA: TGTGCCAGCAGTCTACAGGGATACGAGACCCAGTACTTC; CDR3 protein: CASSLQGYETQYF
clone size: once; J gene: TRBJ1-1; V gene: TRBV13; D gene: -; CDR3 DNA: TGTGCCAGCAGCTACAGCATGAACACTGAAGCTTTCTTT; CDR3 protein: CASSYSMNTEAFF
clone size: -; J gene: TRBJ2-7; V gene: TRBV7-9; D gene: -; CDR3 DNA: TGTGCCAGCAGCTTAGGGGCAGGGGAAAGCTACGAGCAGTACTTC; CDR3 protein: CASSLGAGESYEQYF
clone size: -; J gene: TRBJ1-2; V gene: TRBV19; D gene: -; CDR3 DNA: TGTGCCAGTAGTATAGCAGGGTTTGGTGGCTACACCTTC; CDR3 protein: CASSIAGFGGYTF
clone size: -; J gene: TRBJ1-2; V gene: TRBV5-1; D gene: -; CDR3 DNA: TGCGCCAGCAGCTTGGCAGGGAATTATGGCTACACCTTC; CDR3 protein: CASSLAGNYGYTF
clone size: -; J gene: TRBJ2-2; V gene: TRBV7-3; D gene: TRBD1; CDR3 DNA: TGTGCCAGCAGCAGGGGGCGCAACACCGGGGAGCTGTTTTTT; CDR3 protein: CASSRGRNTGELFF
clone size: -; J gene: TRBJ2-5; V gene: TRBV5-6; D gene: -; CDR3 DNA: TGTGCCAGCAGCTGGGGCACCCAAGAGACCCAGTACTTC; CDR3 protein: CASSWGTQETQYF
clone size: -; J gene: TRBJ1-2; V gene: TRBV29-1; D gene: TRBD1; CDR3 DNA: TGCAGCGTTGACAGACAGGGGCATGGCTACACCTTC; CDR3 protein: CSVDRQGHGYTF
clone size: -; J gene: TRBJ2-2; V gene: TRBV7-8; D gene: TRBD1; CDR3 DNA: TGTGCCAGCAGCGGAGGACAGGGGATCAACACCGGGGAGCTGTTTTTT; CDR3 protein: CASSGGQGINTGELFF
clone size: -; J gene: TRBJ1-1; V gene: TRBV3-1/TRBV3-2; D gene: TRBD1; CDR3 DNA: TGTGCCAGCAGCGCTGGGACAGCGAACACTGAAGCTTTCTTT; CDR3 protein: CASSAGTANTEAFF
clone size: -; J gene: TRBJ1-1; V gene: TRBV7-8; D gene: -; CDR3 DNA: TGTGCCAGCAGCTTAGCCCGGTGGAACACTGAAGCTTTCTTT; CDR3 protein: CASSLARWNTEAFF
clone size: -; J gene: TRBJ2-3; V gene: TRBV7-9; D gene: -; CDR3 DNA: TGTGCCAGCAGCTCCGGGACTAGCACAGATACGCAGTATTTT; CDR3 protein: CASSSGTSTDTQYF
clone size: -; J gene: TRBJ2-1; V gene: TRBV19; D gene: TRBD1; CDR3 DNA: TGTGCCAGTAGTCGGACAGGGGTCTCCTACAATGAGCAGTTCTTC; CDR3 protein: CASSRTGVSYNEQFF
clone size: -; J gene: TRBJ1-1; V gene: TRBV3-1/TRBV3-2; D gene: -; CDR3 DNA: TGTGCCAGCAGCCAATCAGTCCAGGTAACTGAAGCTTTCTTT; CDR3 protein: CASSQSVQVTEAFF
clone size: -; J gene: TRBJ2-7; V gene: TRBV7-2; D gene: -; CDR3 DNA: TGTGCCAGCAGCCAACTCAGGGTCCACGAGCAGTACTTC; CDR3 protein: CASSQLRVHEQYF
clone size: -; J gene: TRBJ2-1; V gene: TRBV2; D gene: TRBD2; CDR3 DNA: TGTGCCAGCAGTGTAACTAGCGCTGAATACACTGAGCAGTTCTTC; CDR3 protein: CASSVTSAEYTEQFF
clone size: -; J gene: TRBJ1-3; V gene: TRBV7-2; D gene: -; CDR3 DNA: TGTGCCAGCAGCTTAGATGCCGGTTACTCTGGAAACACCATATATTTT; CDR3 protein: CASSLDAGYSGNTIYF
clone size: -; J gene: TRBJ2-1; V gene: TRBV7-9; D gene: TRBD2; CDR3 DNA: TGTGCCAGCAGCTTAGTTCTCCATAGCGGGGAAAACCCCAATGAGCAGTTCTTC; CDR3 protein: CASSLVLHSGENPNEQFF
clone size: -; J gene: TRBJ1-2; V gene: TRBV29-1; D gene: TRBD1; CDR3 DNA: TGCAGCGGGGGACAGGGAGCCTATGGCTACACCTTC; CDR3 protein: CSGGQGAYGYTF
clone size: once; J gene: TRBJ1-2; V gene: TRBV6-5; D gene: -; CDR3 DNA: TGTGCCAGCAGTTACGCAGGGTCGGGCGGCTACACCTTC; CDR3 protein: CASSYAGSGGYTF
clone size: -; J gene: TRBJ2-1; V gene: TRBV25-1; D gene: -; CDR3 DNA: TGTGCCAGCACCCCTCCCCTAGTTGGGTCCTACAATGAGCAGTTCTTC; CDR3 protein: CASTPPLVGSYNEQFF
clone size: -; J gene: TRBJ1-2; V gene: TRBV7-9; D gene: -; CDR3 DNA: TGTGCCAGCAGCCTATTGGGCGGCTACACCTTC; CDR3 protein: CASSLLGGYTF
clone size: -; J gene: TRBJ1-1; V gene: TRBV25-1; D gene: -; CDR3 DNA: TGTGCCAGCAGTGAATATGCAGGGGCGAACACTGAAGCTTTCTTT; CDR3 protein: CASSEYAGANTEAFF
clone size: -; J gene: TRBJ2-1; V gene: TRBV7-2; D gene: TRBD2; CDR3 DNA: TGTGCCAGCAGCGGTGGGTTTGTCGGGGGGGGCCTGAATGAGCAGTTCTTC; CDR3 protein: CASSGGFVGGGLNEQFF
clone size: once; J gene: TRBJ2-1; V gene: TRBV7-6; D gene: TRBD2; CDR3 DNA: TGTGCCAGCAGCTTGGGGGGGGGAAGAAACAATGAGCAGTTCTTC; CDR3 protein: CASSLGGGRNNEQFF
clone size: -; J gene: TRBJ1-1; V gene: TRBV12-3/TRBV12-4; D gene: -; CDR3 DNA: TGTGCCAGCAGTCCTGGGGGGGTCACTGAAGCTTTCTTT; CDR3 protein: CASSPGGVTEAFF
clone size: -; J gene: TRBJ2-6; V gene: TRBV6-6; D gene: -; CDR3 DNA: TGTGCCAGCAGTAAATACCAGGGATCTGGGGCCAACGTCCTGACTTTC; CDR3 protein: CASSKYQGSGANVLTF
clone size: -; J gene: TRBJ1-1; V gene: TRBV12-3/TRBV12-4; D gene: -; CDR3 DNA: TGTGCCAGCAGTTCAACGGGTGGACTGTTGGCTTTCTTT; CDR3 protein: CASSSTGGLLAFF
clone size: -; J gene: TRBJ1-6; V gene: TRBV5-5; D gene: TRBD1; CDR3 DNA: TGTGCCAGCAGCTTGTTAGGGGGACAGGGGAATTCACCCCTCCACTTT; CDR3 protein: CASSLLGGQGNSPLHF
clone size: -; J gene: TRBJ2-3; V gene: TRBV7-8; D gene: -; CDR3 DNA: TGTGCCAGCAGCCCTGACGCGGCGGGGAGCACAGATACGCAGTATTTT; CDR3 protein: CASSPDAAGSTDTQYF
clone size: -; J gene: TRBJ1-6; V gene: TRBV5-4; D gene: -; CDR3 DNA: TGTGCCAGCAGCCGGGAGACGGGGGATTCACCCCTCCACTTT; CDR3 protein: CASSRETGDSPLHF
clone size: once; J gene: TRBJ1-4; V gene: TRBV19; D gene: -; CDR3 DNA: TGTGCCAGTAGTATCCGCGGGGATGAAAAACTGTTTTTT; CDR3 protein: CASSIRGDEKLFF
clone size: -; J gene: TRBJ2-5; V gene: TRBV4-3; D gene: -; CDR3 DNA: TGCGCCAGCAGCCAAGATGTGACTAGGAAAGAGACCCAGTACTTC; CDR3 protein: CASSQDVTRKETQYF
clone size: -; J gene: TRBJ2-4; V gene: TRBV2; D gene: TRBD2; CDR3 DNA: TGTGCCAGCTCGGCAAGCGGGGGGGCTGGCATTCAGTACTTC; CDR3 protein: CASSASGGAGIQYF
clone size: -; J gene: TRBJ1-4; V gene: TRBV6-6; D gene: TRBD1; CDR3 DNA: TGTGCCAGCGGGGACAGACTCAATGAAAAACTGTTTTTT; CDR3 protein: CASGDRLNEKLFF
clone size: -; J gene: TRBJ2-1; V gene: TRBV7-2; D gene: -; CDR3 DNA: TGTGCCAGCAGCTTAGCCCGAGGGAGTAGGGAGCAGTTCTTC; CDR3 protein: CASSLARGSREQFF
clone size: few; J gene: TRBJ1-3; V gene: TRBV7-8; D gene: -; CDR3 DNA: TGTGCCAGCAGCCCACAGGGAGAGGGTGGAAACACCATATATTTT; CDR3 protein: CASSPQGEGGNTIYF
clone size: -; J gene: TRBJ1-4; V gene: TRBV6-6; D gene: TRBD1; CDR3 DNA: TGTGCCAGCAGTTATACTCAGGGGGCGATTGAAAAACTGTTTTTT; CDR3 protein: CASSYTQGAIEKLFF
clone size: -; J gene: TRBJ1-2; V gene: TRBV4-2; D gene: -; CDR3 DNA: TGTGCCAGCAGCCATGACAGGCGGAACTATGGCTACACCTTC; CDR3 protein: CASSHDRRNYGYTF